This passage covers 13 T cell receptor beta chains from one sample sequenced in a study of brain T cells in children with intractable seizures. Data came from immunoSEQ multiplex PCR; TCRdb stores just in-frame clones and leaves some out. The table has 62,000 or so clones, 90% to 97% seen once. This specimen consisted of peripheral blood, obtained at surgery. These receptor sequences come from a boy in the first two years of life with focal cortical dysplasia and intractable seizures.

This clone is a singleton in its sample. The chain is built from TRBV15 and TRBJ1-2, with D possibly being TRBD1 (5 bases). Trimming took off 0 bases at V and 11 bases at J, with 13 bases between the two ends. CDR1 is LNHNV and CDR2 is YYDKDF in the germline V gene (reference sequence). The CDR3 contains 13 residues. The CDR3: CATSRDRSGRYTF. As DNA, the CDR3 is TGTGCCACCAGCAGAGATAGATCAGGGAGGTACACCTTC.

This rearrangement joins TRBV28 to TRBJ2-7, with D unclear. Deletions cut 6 bases from V and 5 bases from J, with 17 bases between. CDR1 is MDHEN, CDR2 SYDVKM, per germline. This CDR3 is built from 14 residues. The CDR3 DNA reads as TGTGCCAGCAGCCTCCCCCAGGAAACCCACGAGCAGTACTTC. It yields the protein CASSLPQETHEQYF. The full variable domain, with the rest looked up from reference TRBV28 and TRBJ2-7, is DVKVTQSSRYLVKRTGEKVFLECVQDMDHENMFWYRQDPGLGLRLIYFSYDVKMKEKGDIPEGYSVSREKKERFSLILESASTNQTSMYLCASSLPQETHEQYFGPGTRLTVT.

The rearrangement uses TRBV10-3 and TRBJ2-2; D not certain. The germline V and J ends were trimmed by 4 bases and 4 bases, with 7 bases remaining between them. Germline-derived CDR1 and CDR2 are ENHRY and SYGVKD. This CDR3 has 13 amino acids. The CDR3 protein is CAISVGVTGELFF. The CDR3 nucleotides are TGTGCCATCAGTGTTGGGGTCACCGGGGAGCTGTTTTTT.

The chain carries TRBV9 and TRBJ2-5, with D possibly matching TRBD1 (8 bases). V lost 3 bases and J 5 bases, leaving 11 bases between the germline ends. The CDR3 runs to 13 residues. Germline values: CDR1 SGDLS, CDR2 YYNGEE. CDR3 loop: CASSAQGGETQYF. The CDR3 region has the DNA TGTGCCAGCAGCGCACAGGGGGGGGAGACCCAGTACTTC. Drawing the rest from reference TRBV9 and TRBJ2-5, the complete variable domain is DSGVTQTPKHLITATGQRVTLRCSPRSGDLSVYWYQQSLDQGLQFLIQYYNGEERAKGNILERFSAQQFPDLHSELNLSSLELGDSALYFCASSAQGGETQYFGPGTRLLVL.

The V call is TRBV4-1, the J call TRBJ2-1, with no clear D. The V end lost 1 base, the J end lost 4 bases, and 17 bases lay between the germline ends. CDR1 MGHRA and CDR2 YSYEKL come from the germline V gene. The CDR3 is 17 residues long. CDR3 protein: CASSQGLARSRYNEQFF. The CDR3 DNA is TGCGCCAGCAGCCAAGGGCTCGCGCGGAGTAGGTACAATGAGCAGTTCTTC.

The chain links TRBV3-1 (or the pseudogene TRBV3-2) to TRBJ2-7, with 10 bases lining up with TRBD1. In germline, CDR1 is LGHDT, CDR2 YNNKEL (reference sequence). Trimming took 5 bases from V and 7 from J; bases not matched to a gene: 11. The length of the CDR3 is 15 residues. This CDR3 is CASSSTWGQGMEQYF. CDR3 sequence (DNA): TGTGCCAGCAGCTCGACCTGGGGACAGGGGATGGAGCAGTACTTC.

The rearrangement links TRBV28 to TRBJ2-3, with D uncertain. The V end lost 4 bases, the J end lost 1 base, and 12 bases lay between the germline ends. This CDR3 is built from 15 residues. CDR1 is MDHEN and CDR2 is SYDVKM in the germline V gene. Here the CDR3 reads CASSSTWQGTDTQYF. Written as DNA, the CDR3 is TGTGCCAGCAGTTCCACGTGGCAGGGCACAGATACGCAGTATTTT.

This chain joins TRBV7-2 and TRBJ2-7; 8 bases fit TRBD1. CDR3 size: 14 residues. Germline CDR1 SGHTA, CDR2 FQGNSA. The V segment lost 2 bases and the J segment 4 bases; nucleotides outside the gene matches: 4. CDR3 sequence: CASSLSDRVYEQYF. The CDR3 DNA reads as TGTGCCAGCAGCTTATCGGACAGGGTATACGAGCAGTACTTC. The entire variable domain, with the rest obtained from reference TRBV7-2 and TRBJ2-7, is as follows: GAGVSQSPSNKVTEKGKDVELRCDPISGHTALYWYRQSLGQGLEFLIYFQGNSAPDKSGLPSDRFSAERTGGSVSTLTIQRTQQEDSAVYLCASSLSDRVYEQYFGPGTRLTVT.

The CDR3 here is CASSLRSSGANTGELFF. CDR3 DNA: TGTGCCAGCAGCTTAAGATCTAGCGGGGCAAACACCGGGGAGCTGTTTTTT. The rearrangement links TRBV7-6 to TRBJ2-2, with 9 bases matching TRBD2. V lost 2 bases to trimming and J lost 2 bases; unmatched junction nucleotides: 6. The germline CDR1 and CDR2 sequences are SGHVS and FNYEAQ. CDR3 length equals 17 residues.

The CDR3 reads CASSFVVGGRVTEAFF. The CDR3 coding sequence is TGTGCCAGCAGCTTTGTCGTAGGAGGTCGGGTCACTGAAGCTTTCTTT. The V call is TRBV11-2, the J call TRBJ1-1; D uncertain. V was clipped by 3 bases and J by 4 bases, with 18 bases between them. The length of the CDR3 is 16 residues. Looked up from germline, CDR1 is SGHAT and CDR2 is FQNNGV.

The chain combines TRBV12-3 or TRBV12-4 with TRBJ1-5; D uncertain. The CDR3 runs 12 residues. With 7 bases removed from V and 5 bases from J, the gap between germline ends came to 9 bases. In DNA, the CDR3 is TGTGCCAGCACCAGCACAGATCAGCCCCAGCATTTT. This sequence encodes CASTSTDQPQHF.

The chain employs TRBV7-2 and TRBJ2-7; D is ambiguous. The CDR3 has 15 residues. In germline, CDR1 is SGHTA, CDR2 FQGNSA. Trimming stripped 1 base from V and 3 bases from J, with 13 bases between. CDR3 loop: CASSLEYLGVYEQYF. The CDR3, as DNA: TGTGCCAGCAGCTTAGAATATCTGGGTGTCTACGAGCAGTACTTC.

The chain is built from TRBV5-1 and TRBJ1-1; D is unclear. The CDR3 loop spans 10 amino acids. Trimming stripped 7 bases from V and 6 bases from J, with 7 bases between. Per germline, CDR1 SGHRS and CDR2 YFSETQ. This chain's CDR3 is CASSNAEAFF. In nucleotides, the CDR3 is TGCGCCAGCTCAAATGCTGAAGCTTTCTTT. Complete variable domain (other parts from reference TRBV5-1 and TRBJ1-1): KAGVTQTPRYLIKTRGQQVTLSCSPISGHRSVSWYQQTPGQGLQFLFEYFSETQRNKGNFPGRFSGRQFSNSRSEMNVSTLELGDSALYLCASSNAEAFFGQGTRLTVV.